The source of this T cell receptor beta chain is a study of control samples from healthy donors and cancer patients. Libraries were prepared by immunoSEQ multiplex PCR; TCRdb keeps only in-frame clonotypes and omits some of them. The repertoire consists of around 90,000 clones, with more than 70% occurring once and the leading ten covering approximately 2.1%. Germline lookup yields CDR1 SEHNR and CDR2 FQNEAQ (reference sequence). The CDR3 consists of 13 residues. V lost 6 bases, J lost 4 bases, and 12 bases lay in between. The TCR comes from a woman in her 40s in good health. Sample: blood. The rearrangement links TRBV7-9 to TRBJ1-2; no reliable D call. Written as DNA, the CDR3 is TGTGCCAGCAGTCGGGGAGACGGCTATGGCTACACCTTC. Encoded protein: CASSRGDGYGYTF.